The 22 T cell receptor beta chains in this list originate from one sample, sequenced in a study of shared clonotypes between healthy human individuals (dated by TCRdb to the early 2020s). CD8 naive samples were obtained by positive selection for CCR7 among CD45RO-negative cells, yielding a CD45RA+CCR7+ population from which TemRA cells were excluded. The library came from the immunoSEQ multiplex PCR assay. This is the immuneACCESS table as TCRdb keeps it, with only in-frame sequences that have V and J called. A part of the clones is gone; compared with another copy, unresolved V genes explain less than half, and the rest is unexplained. The sample data list over 2,000,000 clones, and about 94% of these were observed just once. Approximately 1.6% of the sample is held by the ten biggest clonotypes. The sample taken for sequencing was naive CD8+ T cells from PBMCs. The cell subset or site label on this specimen signifies: CD45RA+CCR7+. The source of these receptors is a man in his late teens or twenties in good health. Some clones in this sample may be carry-over from other donors' samples.

V usage is TRBV28 and J usage is TRBJ1-3; no reliable D call. Germline V CDR1 and CDR2: MDHEN, SYDVKM. Trimming cost V 1 base and J 0 bases, with 7 bases left between them. The CDR3 is 15 amino acids. CDR3 residues: CASSLLAYSGNTIYF. The CDR3 coding sequence is TGTGCCAGCAGTTTATTGGCATACTCTGGAAACACCATATATTTT.

V gene TRBV27 combines with J gene TRBJ2-7; 9 nucleotides line up with TRBD2. CDR3 size: 15 residues. Germline CDR1 is MNHEY and CDR2 is SMNVEV (reference sequence). J was trimmed by 3 bases and V by 5 bases; bases with no gene match: 8. The CDR3 region is CASSARLADHYEQYF. CDR3 DNA sequence: TGTGCCAGCAGTGCAAGACTAGCGGATCACTACGAGCAGTACTTC.

The chain carries TRBV30 and TRBJ1-1; the D is unclear. CDR1 and CDR2 (germline): GTSNPN, SVGIG (reference sequence). Between the trimmed V and J ends, which lost 4 bases and 1 base, there was a span of 10 bases. This CDR3 spans 13 amino acids. CDR3 sequence (DNA): TGTGCCTGGAAAGGCCCATGGAACACTGAAGCTTTCTTT. This translates into CAWKGPWNTEAFF.

The chain joins TRBV29-1 to TRBJ1-2; 8 positions agree with TRBD1. This CDR3 contains 14 residues. Germline V gene sequence: CDR1 SQVTM, CDR2 ANQGSEA. Trimming at V came to 6 bases and at J to 1 base, leaving 7 bases not matched to a gene. CDR3: CSVGLDRVNYGYTF. The CDR3 DNA reads TGCAGCGTGGGACTGGACAGGGTTAACTATGGCTACACCTTC.

The chain joins TRBV9 to TRBJ1-1, with unresolved D. The V gene lost 4 bases and the J gene lost 1 base, with 23 bases spanning the gap. This CDR3 spans 18 amino acids. Germline V gives CDR1 SGDLS, CDR2 YYNGEE. Here the CDR3 reads CASSPEYGRSGPNTEAFF. The CDR3 nucleotides read TGTGCCAGCAGCCCAGAATATGGGAGGTCGGGCCCGAACACTGAAGCTTTCTTT. Using reference TRBV9 and TRBJ1-1 for the parts outside the CDR3, the full variable domain is DSGVTQTPKHLITATGQRVTLRCSPRSGDLSVYWYQQSLDQGLQFLIQYYNGEERAKGNILERFSAQQFPDLHSELNLSSLELGDSALYFCASSPEYGRSGPNTEAFFGQGTRLTVV.

V is TRBV15 and J is TRBJ1-5; 11 positions match TRBD1. With 5 bases clipped from V and 6 bases from J, the junction kept 6 bases outside the gene matches. The CDR3 loop spans 15 amino acids. CDR1 is LNHNV and CDR2 is YYDKDF in the germline V gene (reference sequence). CDR3 DNA: TGTGCCACCAGCGCGGGGACAGGGGGAGGTCAGCCCCAGCATTTT. This translates into CATSAGTGGGQPQHF.

The chain recombines TRBV20-1 with TRBJ2-1; 9 bases are shared with TRBD2. The germline CDR1 and CDR2 sequences are DFQATT and SNEGSKA (reference sequence). The CDR3 has 11 amino acids. Trimming cost V 3 bases and J 13 bases; bases outside gene matches: 4. CDR3 in amino acids: CSASRGTSQFF. The CDR3 nucleotides read TGCAGTGCTAGTAGAGGGACTAGCCAGTTCTTC.

V and J are TRBV4-3 and TRBJ2-5, with a weak D call TRBD1 (5 bases). V was shortened by 1 base and J by 5 bases, with 14 bases between the two germline ends. CDR3 length: 15 residues. In germline, CDR1 is LGHNA, CDR2 YSLEER. The CDR3 coding sequence is TGCGCCAGCAGCCAAGGATCAAATTGGGGCGAGACCCAGTACTTC. Its translation: CASSQGSNWGETQYF.

The chain uses TRBV30 and TRBJ2-2; 7 bases line up with TRBD2. V shed 0 bases, J shed 10 bases, and the junction held 11 bases outside the gene matches. CDR1 is GTSNPN, CDR2 SVGIG, per germline (reference sequence). The CDR3 has 15 residues. DNA for the CDR3: TGTGCCTGGAGTGTCCAGCGGGAACTTCCGGAGGAGCTGTTTTTT. As protein: CAWSVQRELPEELFF.

The rearrangement links TRBV28 to TRBJ1-5; 8 bases are shared with TRBD1. The germline V gene has CDR1 MDHEN and CDR2 SYDVKM. This CDR3 is built from 16 residues. V gave up 5 bases and J gave up 0 bases; unmatched junction bases: 6. Here the CDR3 reads CASSPWTGNSNQPQHF. DNA of the CDR3: TGTGCCAGCAGTCCCTGGACAGGGAATAGCAATCAGCCCCAGCATTTT. Full variable domain (remainder filled in from reference TRBV28 and TRBJ1-5): DVKVTQSSRYLVKRTGEKVFLECVQDMDHENMFWYRQDPGLGLRLIYFSYDVKMKEKGDIPEGYSVSREKKERFSLILESASTNQTSMYLCASSPWTGNSNQPQHFGDGTRLSIL.

Remarks on this clone: This sample also contains other DNA sequences that code for the same CDR3. V usage is TRBV4-1 and J usage is TRBJ2-7; 9 bases map to TRBD1. With V trimmed by 0 bases and J by 3 bases, 3 bases remained unmatched. The CDR3 runs 15 residues. Looked up from germline, CDR1 is MGHRA and CDR2 is YSYEKL. The CDR3: CASSQDGTGNYEQYF. In nucleotides, the CDR3 is TGCGCCAGCAGCCAAGACGGGACAGGGAACTACGAGCAGTACTTC.

The chain combines TRBV18 with TRBJ2-3; 7 bases are shared with TRBD2. Per germline, CDR1 KGHSH and CDR2 LQKENI. There are 14 residues in the CDR3. The junction had 8 bases not matched to a gene; V was cut back by 4 bases and J by 7 bases. CDR3 protein: CASSLLAEWYTQYF. The CDR3 DNA follows: TGTGCCAGCTCACTCCTAGCGGAGTGGTATACGCAGTATTTT.

The J gene is TRBJ2-7, the V gene TRBV7-9; the match to TRBD1 covers 8 bases. The CDR3 extends over 14 amino acids. CDR1 SEHNR and CDR2 FQNEAQ come from the germline V gene (reference sequence). With 4 bases clipped from V and 6 bases from J, the junction kept 8 bases outside the gene matches. CDR3 in amino acids: CASSSRDRPSEQYF. The CDR3 DNA reads TGTGCCAGCAGCTCCCGGGACAGGCCCTCCGAGCAGTACTTC.

This chain connects TRBV5-1 to TRBJ1-1, with TRBD1 matching 12 bases. In germline, CDR1 is SGHRS, CDR2 YFSETQ. This CDR3 is 15 amino acids long. V lost 4 bases, J lost 1 base, and 2 bases stayed unmatched. In DNA, the CDR3 is TGCGCCAGCAGCGGGACAGGGGGCCGGAACACTGAAGCTTTCTTT. Translating gives CASSGTGGRNTEAFF.

V usage is TRBV28 and J usage is TRBJ2-7; 9 positions agree with TRBD1. The V gene end was trimmed by 6 bases and the J gene end by 2 bases; junction bases not matched to a gene: 14. The CDR3 totals 17 residues. Per germline, CDR1 MDHEN and CDR2 SYDVKM. The CDR3 protein is CASSSPQQGAITYEQYF. DNA for the CDR3: TGTGCCAGCAGCTCACCCCAACAGGGGGCGATCACCTACGAGCAGTACTTC.

The V call is TRBV28, the J call TRBJ2-1; D unresolved. Looked up from germline, CDR1 is MDHEN and CDR2 is SYDVKM. This CDR3 region has 17 residues. V was trimmed by 3 bases and J by 0 bases, leaving 15 bases between them. The CDR3 DNA follows: TGTGCCAGCAGTTTGTTAGGTAGAGGAAACTCCTACAATGAGCAGTTCTTC. Its protein product is CASSLLGRGNSYNEQFF. Full variable domain (outside the CDR3, taken from reference TRBV28 and TRBJ2-1): DVKVTQSSRYLVKRTGEKVFLECVQDMDHENMFWYRQDPGLGLRLIYFSYDVKMKEKGDIPEGYSVSREKKERFSLILESASTNQTSMYLCASSLLGRGNSYNEQFFGPGTRLTVL.

This rearrangement joins TRBV5-1 to TRBJ2-1, with a tentative D call TRBD1 (5 bases). The CDR3 is 12 amino acids. The germline gives CDR1 SGHRS, CDR2 YFSETQ. V was clipped by 5 bases and J by 8 bases, with 11 bases between them. The chain's CDR3 is CASRPGFDEQFF. The CDR3 nucleotides are TGCGCCAGCAGGCCAGGGTTCGATGAGCAGTTCTTC.

This clone was seen once. The chain is built from TRBV7-9 and TRBJ1-2; 8 bases fit TRBD1. CDR3 length equals 14 residues. Germline values: CDR1 SEHNR, CDR2 FQNEAQ (reference sequence). Germline trimming cut 4 bases from V and 6 bases from J; bases unmatched to any gene: 7. The CDR3 region has the DNA TGTGCCAGCAGCTCGCTTCCAGGGGGCCATGGCTACACCTTC. Its protein is CASSSLPGGHGYTF.

The chain couples TRBV5-1 to TRBJ1-1; TRBD1 matches 12 bases. V was clipped by 4 bases and J by 1 base; unmatched bases: 11. Per germline, CDR1 SGHRS and CDR2 YFSETQ. The CDR3 contains 18 residues. In nucleotides, the CDR3 is TGCGCCAGCAGCCCGGCCGGGACAGGGGGCGTCGGGAACACTGAAGCTTTCTTT. It is translated as CASSPAGTGGVGNTEAFF. Using reference TRBV5-1 and TRBJ1-1 for the parts outside the CDR3, the full variable domain is KAGVTQTPRYLIKTRGQQVTLSCSPISGHRSVSWYQQTPGQGLQFLFEYFSETQRNKGNFPGRFSGRQFSNSRSEMNVSTLELGDSALYLCASSPAGTGGVGNTEAFFGQGTRLTVV.

As concerns this clone: The same CDR3 can be traced to other DNA sequences in this sample. This chain links TRBV30 with TRBJ1-1, with TRBD1 as a possible D gene (5 bases). Germline CDR1 and CDR2: GTSNPN and SVGIG (reference sequence). This CDR3 has 12 amino acids. V lost 5 bases to trimming and J lost 1 base, with 8 bases between them. The CDR3 reads CAWGTANTEAFF. The CDR3 DNA reads as TGTGCCTGGGGGACGGCGAACACTGAAGCTTTCTTT.

Only one count was recorded for this clone. This chain links TRBV27 with TRBJ2-7, with TRBD1 identical over 9 bases. The length of the CDR3 is 18 residues. Germline values: CDR1 MNHEY, CDR2 SMNVEV (reference sequence). V dropped 3 bases and J dropped 2; count of bases not matched to a gene: 14. CDR3 region: CASSLSLFGTGKPYEQYF. In DNA form, the CDR3 reads TGTGCCAGCAGTTTGTCCTTGTTCGGGACAGGGAAGCCCTACGAGCAGTACTTC.

The chain uses TRBV11-3 and TRBJ2-2; no clear D. The CDR3 loop spans 16 amino acids. With 1 base removed from V and 0 bases from J, the gap between germline ends came to 9 bases. Germline lookup yields CDR1 SGHNT and CDR2 YENEEA. CDR3 coding DNA: TGTGCCAGCAGCTTAGTACTAATTGCGAACACCGGGGAGCTGTTTTTT. Residues: CASSLVLIANTGELFF.